This is a list of T cell receptor beta chains from one sample in a study of blood T cell repertoires in COVID-19. Repertoires were generated with immunoSEQ multiplex PCR, while TCRdb's copy carries only in-frame clones and drops some. The table records 35,000 to 40,000 clones, about 91% of them present only once. Sequencing was carried out using peripheral blood. The receptor set was obtained from a human donor in a cohort sampled during active COVID-19. CDR3s include the opening cysteine and the closing phenylalanine or tryptophan. D genes are given only for firm matches. Clone size appears in some rows only: once, few, many, or a class for an expanded clone.

TRBD1 TRBJ1-2 TRBV28 - TGTGCCAGCAGCACCACAGGGGGCGAGCGGTTCTATGGCTACACCTTC CASSTTGGERFYGYTF
- TRBJ1-2 TRBV5-1 once TGCGCCAGCAGCCAAGGTCAGAGCGGTTCTAACTATGGCTACACCTTC CASSQGQSGSNYGYTF
TRBD2 TRBJ2-1 TRBV11-3 - TGTGCCAGCAGCTTGGGGACTAGCGATTACAATGAGCAGTTCTTC CASSLGTSDYNEQFF
- TRBJ2-7 TRBV5-6 few TGTGCCAGCAGCCCCCCAGATCGGCTAGCGACCTACGAGCAGTACTTC CASSPPDRLATYEQYF
TRBD1 TRBJ1-3 TRBV19 - TGTGCCAGTACCATTCCCACAGGGGCTGGAAACACCATATATTTT CASTIPTGAGNTIYF
TRBD1 TRBJ1-1 TRBV18 - TGTGCCAGCTCACCCGACAGGGGGCTCGGAGCTTTCTTT CASSPDRGLGAFF
- TRBJ1-2 TRBV24-1 - TGTGCCACCCCGTATCACACCTTC CATPYHTF
TRBD1 TRBJ1-1 TRBV29-1 - TGCAGCGTTGTGAGGGGGCAAGGGAACACTGAAGCTTTCTTT CSVVRGQGNTEAFF
- TRBJ2-3 TRBV12-3/TRBV12-4 - TGTGCCAGCAGTCGGGACTTAGCAGATACGCAGTATTTT CASSRDLADTQYF
TRBD2 TRBJ2-7 TRBV5-1 - TGCGCCAGCAGCTTGGACGGTAGCGGGAGGGCCCGGGTCGAGCAGTACTTC CASSLDGSGRARVEQYF
- TRBJ1-3 TRBV7-6 - TGTGCCAGCAGCTTAGATCTGAGAGGAAACACCATATATTTT CASSLDLRGNTIYF
TRBD2 TRBJ2-2 TRBV19 - TGTGCCAGTAGTTCTCTAGGCGGGAGAAACGGGGAGCTGTTTTTT CASSSLGGRNGELFF
- TRBJ1-2 TRBV5-4 - TGTGCCAGCAGCTTGCGTTTATCCTATGGCTACACCTTC CASSLRLSYGYTF
TRBD1 TRBJ1-2 TRBV7-6 - TGTGCCAGCAGGGGGGGACAGGGGGAAGGCTACACCTTC CASRGGQGEGYTF
TRBD1 TRBJ1-2 TRBV2 - TGTGCCAGCAGTCGGGACAGGGAGCCCTACTATGGCTACACCTTC CASSRDREPYYGYTF
- TRBJ1-4 TRBV15 few TGTGCCACCAGCAGAGGTCGGGTTAATGAAAAACTGTTTTTT CATSRGRVNEKLFF
- TRBJ1-1 TRBV9 - TGTGCCAGCAGCCCTGGGCGCAGGAACACTGAAGCTTTCTTT CASSPGRRNTEAFF
- TRBJ2-7 TRBV28 once TGTGCCAGCAGCACTCGGAGGGGTACTTACGAGCAGTACTTC CASSTRRGTYEQYF
- TRBJ2-6 TRBV19 once TGTGCCAGTAGTATTAACAGCCCTGGGGCCAACGTCCTGACTTTC CASSINSPGANVLTF
- TRBJ2-2 TRBV24-1 - TGTGCCACCAGTGATTTTGGGCACACTGACAGTCTCTCGGGGAACACCGGGGAGCTGTTTTTT CATSDFGHTDSLSGNTGELFF
- TRBJ2-6 TRBV28 - TGTGCCAGCAGTTTACCACAGGGTTCTGGGGCCAACGTCCTGACTTTC CASSLPQGSGANVLTF
- TRBJ1-5 TRBV6-1 - TGTGCCAGCAGTGAAGGGAGTATTCAGCCCCAGCATTTT CASSEGSIQPQHF
- TRBJ2-5 TRBV2 - TGTGCCAGCAGGACAGGAAGGCAAGAGACCCAGTACTTC CASRTGRQETQYF
- TRBJ2-3 TRBV19 - TGTGCCAGTAGTCCCGAATTGATCAGGGGAAGCACAGATACGCAGTATTTT CASSPELIRGSTDTQYF
TRBD2 TRBJ2-5 TRBV3-1/TRBV3-2 - TGTGCCAGCAGCCCCGGGACTAGCCGATTTCAAGAGACCCAGTACTTC CASSPGTSRFQETQYF
- TRBJ2-1 TRBV7-6 once TGTGCCAGCAGCCCGGGACTCCAGACTGCTAGGCAGTTCTTC CASSPGLQTARQFF
- TRBJ1-5 TRBV19 - TGTGCCAGTAGTATCAGTCACAACGTCGGGGAGCCCCAGCATTTT CASSISHNVGEPQHF
TRBD2 TRBJ2-3 TRBV19 - TGTGCCAGTAGTATTGGGCTAGCGGGAGGAGTTGATACGCAGTATTTT CASSIGLAGGVDTQYF
TRBD1 TRBJ1-2 TRBV7-9 - TGTGCCAGCAGCGCTATTAGCGGTGGGACAGCTAACTATGGCTACACCTTC CASSAISGGTANYGYTF
- TRBJ1-2 TRBV14 once TGTGCCAGCAGCCAAGAAATCGGGTATAGCTATGGCTACACCTTC CASSQEIGYSYGYTF
- TRBJ1-1 TRBV7-6 - TGTGCCAGCAGCTTAGCGGGGGGGGCTGGCACTGAAGCTTTCTTT CASSLAGGAGTEAFF
- TRBJ2-7 TRBV18 once TGTGCCAGCTCACCTAGGACAAATTCCTACGAGCAGTACTTC CASSPRTNSYEQYF
- TRBJ2-7 TRBV6-5 - TGTGCCAGCAGGACGGGCTACGAGCAGTACTTC CASRTGYEQYF
TRBD1 TRBJ1-6 TRBV19 - TGTGCCAGTAGCCTCCGGGACAGGAATAATTCACCCCTCCACTTT CASSLRDRNNSPLHF
TRBD2 TRBJ2-7 TRBV6-5 once TGTGCCAGCAAAGAGGGACTAGTGGCCTACGAGCAGTACTTC CASKEGLVAYEQYF
TRBD1 TRBJ2-1 TRBV18 - TGTGCCAGCTCACCACCGACAGGGCGGAATGAGCAGTTCTTC CASSPPTGRNEQFF
TRBD1 TRBJ2-6 TRBV19 once TGTGCCAGTAGTATAGGGACAGGGTACCCTGGGGCCAACGTCCTGACTTTC CASSIGTGYPGANVLTF
TRBD1 TRBJ1-1 TRBV5-1 once TGCGCCAGCAGCTCGACAGGGATTAACACTGAAGCTTTCTTT CASSSTGINTEAFF
- TRBJ2-7 TRBV19 - TGTGCCAGTTCCCGGGAAGACGAGCAGTACTTC CASSREDEQYF
TRBD2 TRBJ2-7 TRBV4-2 - TGTGCCAGCAGCCAAGAAACTAGCGGGAGCTACGAGCAGTACTTC CASSQETSGSYEQYF
TRBD2 TRBJ2-1 TRBV27 - TGTGCCAGCAAGCGGGGGAGCTCCTACAATGAGCAGTTCTTC CASKRGSSYNEQFF
- TRBJ2-5 TRBV6-6 - TGTGCCAGCAGTTACACGGAGGGTCGGCGAGAGACCCAGTACTTC CASSYTEGRRETQYF
- TRBJ1-1 TRBV5-6 - TGTGCCAGCAGCTTGGCAGGGATTAGGAACACTGAAGCTTTCTTT CASSLAGIRNTEAFF
- TRBJ2-4 TRBV2 - TGTGCCAGCAGTCCCGGACAAGCCAAAAACATTCAGTACTTC CASSPGQAKNIQYF
- TRBJ2-3 TRBV5-4 - TGTGCCAGCAGCACCGGGACTCTTACAGATACGCAGTATTTT CASSTGTLTDTQYF
- TRBJ2-1 TRBV12-3/TRBV12-4 - TGTGCCAGCGGGGACACGTACTACAATGAGCAGTTCTTC CASGDTYYNEQFF
- TRBJ2-2 TRBV21-1 few TGTGCCAGCAGCAAACTGAGGCGGGAGGGCTCGAGCACCGGGGAGCTGTTTTTT CASSKLRREGSSTGELFF
- TRBJ1-3 TRBV6-1 - TGTGCCAGCAGTGAAACGGGGGTTGGAAACACCATATATTTT CASSETGVGNTIYF
- TRBJ2-2 TRBV13 - TGTGCCAGCAGCTTAGCCTCGAACACCGGGGAGCTGTTTTTT CASSLASNTGELFF
- TRBJ2-1 TRBV12-3/TRBV12-4 - TGTGCCAGCAGCGACCCTAGGGAGCAGTTCTTC CASSDPREQFF
TRBD2 TRBJ2-3 TRBV6-5 - TGTGCCAGCAGGAGTAGCGGGGGGGCCGAAGATACGCAGTATTTT CASRSSGGAEDTQYF
- TRBJ2-2 TRBV5-4 - TGTGCCAGCAACGATTGGCGGAGCGCGAACACCGGGGAGCTGTTTTTT CASNDWRSANTGELFF
TRBD1 TRBJ1-5 TRBV6-2/TRBV6-3 - TGTGCCAGCAGTCTCCGACAGGGGGCCAATCAGCCCCAGCATTTT CASSLRQGANQPQHF